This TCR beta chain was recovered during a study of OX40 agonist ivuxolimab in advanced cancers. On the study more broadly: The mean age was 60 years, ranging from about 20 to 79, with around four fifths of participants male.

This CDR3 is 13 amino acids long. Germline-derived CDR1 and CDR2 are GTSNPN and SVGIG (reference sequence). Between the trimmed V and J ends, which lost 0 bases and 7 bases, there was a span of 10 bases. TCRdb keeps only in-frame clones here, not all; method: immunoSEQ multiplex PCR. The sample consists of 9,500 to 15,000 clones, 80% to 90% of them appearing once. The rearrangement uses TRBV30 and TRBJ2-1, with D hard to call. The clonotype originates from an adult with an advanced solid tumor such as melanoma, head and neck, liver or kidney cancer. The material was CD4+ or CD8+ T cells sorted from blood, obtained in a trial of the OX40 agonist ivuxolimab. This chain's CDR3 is CAWSVGRINEQFF. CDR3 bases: TGTGCCTGGAGTGTTGGCAGAATTAATGAGCAGTTCTTC.